The sequence of this T cell receptor beta chain was determined in a study of OX40 agonist ivuxolimab in advanced cancers. This table comes from immunoSEQ multiplex PCR, and its TCRdb copy is limited to in-frame clones, with some not included. The sample has 25,000 to 35,000 clones, roughly 83% seen once. CDR1 and CDR2 from the germline V gene are SGHAT and FQDESV (reference sequence). There are 17 residues in the CDR3. The junction had 12 bases not matched to a gene; V was cut back by 3 bases and J by 5 bases. Specimen: CD4+ or CD8+ T cells sorted from blood, collected in a trial of the OX40 agonist ivuxolimab. This chain joins TRBV11-1 and TRBJ2-7, with TRBD1 matching over 11 bases. This receptor was identified in an adult with an advanced solid tumor such as melanoma, head and neck, liver or kidney cancer. This CDR3 is CASSFVRRTGGIDEQYF. CDR3 in DNA: TGTGCCAGCAGCTTCGTTCGACGGACAGGGGGCATCGACGAGCAGTACTTC. Drawing the rest from reference TRBV11-1 and TRBJ2-7, the complete variable domain is EAEVAQSPRYKITEKSQAVAFWCDPISGHATLYWYRQILGQGPELLVQFQDESVVDDSQLPKDRFSAERLKGVDSTLKIQPAELGDSAMYLCASSFVRRTGGIDEQYFGPGTRLTVT.